This T cell receptor (beta chain) was sequenced for a study of spatial heterogeneity in lung cancer. Turning to the study itself: Detected beta-chain sequences consistently exceeded alpha-chain sequences. For the average unique TCR and UMI combination, more than eight occurrences appeared in raw reads.

On each TCR cDNA molecule, a unique molecular identifier was present. TCRdb redid the calling of the 5' RACE reads with MiXCR, one entry per CDR3 protein. In the table there are around 4,400 distinct CDR3 sequences, 20% to 25% of which are singletons. In regard to this clonotype: As an off-target read in a library built for alpha chains, this beta chain has a frequency of little significance.

CDR3 length: 14 amino acids. V lost 2 bases and J lost 5, with 12 bases in between. Germline CDR1 reads MNHEY; CDR2 reads SVGAGI. Regarding time point: sample taken at primary tumor resection. Sequencing was performed on whole RNA extracted from tumor and nontumor lung tissue, or from frozen PBMC, and the material was left unsorted. The 55 to 90 donors had untreated early-stage non-small cell lung cancer. This clonotype was obtained from a female donor with early-stage non-small cell lung cancer. This chain joins TRBV6-5 and TRBJ1-2; tentative D call: TRBD1 (5 bases). Sample: normal lung tissue next to the tumor, taken at surgery. In DNA, the CDR3 is TGTGCCAGCAGTTACAGAGGGACCATATATGGCTACACCTTC. Protein product: CASSYRGTIYGYTF.